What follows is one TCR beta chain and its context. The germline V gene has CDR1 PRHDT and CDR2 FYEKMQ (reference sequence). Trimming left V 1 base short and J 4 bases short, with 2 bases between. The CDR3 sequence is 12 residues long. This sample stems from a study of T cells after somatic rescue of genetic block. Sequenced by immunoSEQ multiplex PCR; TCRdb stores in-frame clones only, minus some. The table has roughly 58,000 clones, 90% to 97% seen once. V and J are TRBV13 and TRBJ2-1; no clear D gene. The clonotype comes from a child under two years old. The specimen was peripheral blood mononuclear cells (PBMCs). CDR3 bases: TGTGCCAGCAGCTTAGCGTACAATGAGCAGTTCTTC. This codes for CASSLAYNEQFF.